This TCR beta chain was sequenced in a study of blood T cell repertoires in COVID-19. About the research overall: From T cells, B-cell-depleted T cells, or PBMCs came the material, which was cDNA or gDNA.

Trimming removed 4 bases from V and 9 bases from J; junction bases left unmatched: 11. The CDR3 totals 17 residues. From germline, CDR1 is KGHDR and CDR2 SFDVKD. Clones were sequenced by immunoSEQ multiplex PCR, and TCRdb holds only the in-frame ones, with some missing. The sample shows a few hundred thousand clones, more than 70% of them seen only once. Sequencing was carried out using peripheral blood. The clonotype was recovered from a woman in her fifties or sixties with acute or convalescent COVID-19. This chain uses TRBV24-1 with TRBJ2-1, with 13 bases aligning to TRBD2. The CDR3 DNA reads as TGTGCCACCAGTGAGTCTACTAGCGGGAGGGCCCGGAGTGAGCAGTTCTTC. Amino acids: CATSESTSGRARSEQFF.